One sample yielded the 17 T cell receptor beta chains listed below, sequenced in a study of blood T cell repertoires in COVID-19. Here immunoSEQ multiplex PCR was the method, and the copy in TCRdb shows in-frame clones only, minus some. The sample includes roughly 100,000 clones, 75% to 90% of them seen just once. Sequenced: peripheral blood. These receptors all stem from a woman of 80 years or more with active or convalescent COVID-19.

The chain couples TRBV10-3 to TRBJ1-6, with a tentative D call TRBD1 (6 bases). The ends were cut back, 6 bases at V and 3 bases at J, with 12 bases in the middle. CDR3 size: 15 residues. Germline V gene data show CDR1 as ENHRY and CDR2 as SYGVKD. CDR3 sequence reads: CAIRWGLDYNSPLHF. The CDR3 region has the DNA TGTGCCATCAGGTGGGGGCTTGACTATAATTCACCCCTCCACTTT.

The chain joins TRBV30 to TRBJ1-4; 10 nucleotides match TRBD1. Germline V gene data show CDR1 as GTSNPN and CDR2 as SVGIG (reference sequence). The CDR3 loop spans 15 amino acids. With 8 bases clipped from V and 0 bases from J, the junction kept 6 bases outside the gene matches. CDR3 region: CAGTGVYSTNEKLFF. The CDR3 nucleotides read TGTGCCGGGACAGGGGTTTATTCAACTAATGAAAAACTGTTTTTT.

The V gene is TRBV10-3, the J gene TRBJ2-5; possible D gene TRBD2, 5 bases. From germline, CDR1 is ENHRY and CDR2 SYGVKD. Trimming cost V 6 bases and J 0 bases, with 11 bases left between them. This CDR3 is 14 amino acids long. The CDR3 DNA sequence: TGTGCCATCAGGACTACCGGGTACCAAGAGACCCAGTACTTC. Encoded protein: CAIRTTGYQETQYF.

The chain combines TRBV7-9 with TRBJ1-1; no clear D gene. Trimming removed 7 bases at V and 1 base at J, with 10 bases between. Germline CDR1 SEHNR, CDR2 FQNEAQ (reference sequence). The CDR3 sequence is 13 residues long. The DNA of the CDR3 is TGTGCCAGCACCCTTGTCGGGAACACTGAAGCTTTCTTT. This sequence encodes CASTLVGNTEAFF.

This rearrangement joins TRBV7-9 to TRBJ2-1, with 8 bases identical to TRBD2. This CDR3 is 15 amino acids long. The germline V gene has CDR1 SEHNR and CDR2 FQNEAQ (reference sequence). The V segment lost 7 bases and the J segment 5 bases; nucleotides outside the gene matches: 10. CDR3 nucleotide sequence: TGTGCCAGCACCAAACAGCGGGGGACCGACAATGAGCAGTTCTTC. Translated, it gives CASTKQRGTDNEQFF.

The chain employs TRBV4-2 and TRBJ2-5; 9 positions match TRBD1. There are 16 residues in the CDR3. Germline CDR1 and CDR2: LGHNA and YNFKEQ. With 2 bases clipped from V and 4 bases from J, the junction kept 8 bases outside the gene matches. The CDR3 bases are TGTGCCAGCAGCCAAAAGGGACAGGGTGCTTCAGAGACCCAGTACTTC. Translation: CASSQKGQGASETQYF.

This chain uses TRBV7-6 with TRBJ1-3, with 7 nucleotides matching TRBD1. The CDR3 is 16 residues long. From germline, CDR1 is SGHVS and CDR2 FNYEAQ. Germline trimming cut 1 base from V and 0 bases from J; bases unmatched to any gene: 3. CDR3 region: CASSLGQGYSGNTIYF. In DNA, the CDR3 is TGTGCCAGCAGCTTAGGACAGGGATACTCTGGAAACACCATATATTTT.

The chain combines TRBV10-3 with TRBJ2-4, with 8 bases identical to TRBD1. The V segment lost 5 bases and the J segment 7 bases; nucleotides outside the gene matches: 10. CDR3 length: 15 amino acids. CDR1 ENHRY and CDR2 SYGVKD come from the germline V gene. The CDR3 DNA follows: TGTGCCATCAGTCCTGGACAGGGCCGAGGGAACATTCAGTACTTC. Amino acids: CAISPGQGRGNIQYF.

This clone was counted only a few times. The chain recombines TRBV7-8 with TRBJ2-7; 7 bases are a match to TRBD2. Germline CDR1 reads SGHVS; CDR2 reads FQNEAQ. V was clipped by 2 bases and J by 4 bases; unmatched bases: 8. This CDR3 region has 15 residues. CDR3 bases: TGTGCCAGCAGCTTACTCGGGGGAGGGCCTTACGAGCAGTACTTC. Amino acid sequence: CASSLLGGGPYEQYF.

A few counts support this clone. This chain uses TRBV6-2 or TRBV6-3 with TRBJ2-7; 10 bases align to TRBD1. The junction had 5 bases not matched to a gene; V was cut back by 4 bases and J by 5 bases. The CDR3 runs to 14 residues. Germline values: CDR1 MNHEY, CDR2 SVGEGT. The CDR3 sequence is CASSSLGQGDEQYF. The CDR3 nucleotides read TGTGCCAGCAGTTCTCTCGGACAGGGGGACGAGCAGTACTTC.

The CDR3 DNA is TGTGCCAGCAGTTACTCGGGACAGAGCAATCAGCCCCAGCATTTT. Protein: CASSYSGQSNQPQHF. The chain recombines TRBV6-5 with TRBJ1-5, with 7 bases fitting TRBD1. Germline V gene sequence: CDR1 MNHEY, CDR2 SVGAGI. The CDR3 has 15 residues. V was pared by 0 bases and J by 1 base, with 0 bases of the junction left unmatched.

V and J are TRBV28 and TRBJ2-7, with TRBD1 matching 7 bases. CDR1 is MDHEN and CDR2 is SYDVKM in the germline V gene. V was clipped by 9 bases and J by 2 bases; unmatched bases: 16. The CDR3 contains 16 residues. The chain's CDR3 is CASTNWETGKAYEQYF. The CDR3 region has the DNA TGTGCCAGTACTAATTGGGAGACAGGGAAGGCCTACGAGCAGTACTTC. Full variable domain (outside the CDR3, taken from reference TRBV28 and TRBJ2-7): DVKVTQSSRYLVKRTGEKVFLECVQDMDHENMFWYRQDPGLGLRLIYFSYDVKMKEKGDIPEGYSVSREKKERFSLILESASTNQTSMYLCASTNWETGKAYEQYFGPGTRLTVT.

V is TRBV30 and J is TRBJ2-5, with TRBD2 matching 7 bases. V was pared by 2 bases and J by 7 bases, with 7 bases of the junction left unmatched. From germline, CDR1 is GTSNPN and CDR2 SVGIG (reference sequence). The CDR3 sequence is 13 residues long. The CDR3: CAWSTGRGVTQYF. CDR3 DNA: TGTGCCTGGAGTACTGGTCGGGGGGTGACCCAGTACTTC.

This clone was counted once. CDR3 nucleotide sequence: TGTGCCAGTACCGAGGTATCGGGGTATGGCTACACCTTC. Its translation is CASTEVSGYGYTF. This chain joins TRBV19 and TRBJ1-2; no reliable D call. CDR3 size: 13 residues. V lost 7 bases, J lost 5 bases, and 14 bases lay in between. Germline CDR1 LNHDA, CDR2 SQIVND (reference sequence).

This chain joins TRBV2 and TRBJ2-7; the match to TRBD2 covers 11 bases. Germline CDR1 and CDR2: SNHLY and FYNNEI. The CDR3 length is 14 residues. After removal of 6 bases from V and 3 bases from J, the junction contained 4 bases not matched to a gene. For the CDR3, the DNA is TGTGCCAGCAGACACGGACTAGCGGGCTACGAGCAGTACTTC. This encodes CASRHGLAGYEQYF.

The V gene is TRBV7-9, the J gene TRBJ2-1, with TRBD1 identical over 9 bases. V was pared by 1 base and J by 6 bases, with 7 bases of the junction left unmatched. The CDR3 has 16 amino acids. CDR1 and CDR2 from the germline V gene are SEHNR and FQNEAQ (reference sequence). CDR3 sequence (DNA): TGTGCCAGCAGCTTAGGCGGGACAGGGTCCGTCAATGAGCAGTTCTTC. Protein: CASSLGGTGSVNEQFF.

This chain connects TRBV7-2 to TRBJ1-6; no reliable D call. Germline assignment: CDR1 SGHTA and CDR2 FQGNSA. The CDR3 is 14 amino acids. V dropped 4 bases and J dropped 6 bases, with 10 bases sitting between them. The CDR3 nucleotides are TGTGCCAGCAGCTCGACTCGTACTAATTCACCCCTCCACTTT. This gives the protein CASSSTRTNSPLHF.